The next 26 T cell receptor beta chains were all read from a single sample in a study of blood T cell repertoires in COVID-19. The data were produced by immunoSEQ multiplex PCR, yet TCRdb's version contains in-frame clones alone and is incomplete. The sample holds under 300,000 clones; approximately 82% are singletons and the top ten take 1.9%. Sample: peripheral blood. The origin of the receptors is a man aged 25-45 years who had recovered from COVID-19.

The chain couples TRBV27 to TRBJ2-5, with 7 bases matching TRBD1. V trimming: 6 bases; J trimming: 5 bases; junction bases outside the gene matches: 9. This CDR3 is 14 amino acids long. From germline, CDR1 is MNHEY and CDR2 SMNVEV (reference sequence). This CDR3 is CASRIRQGRETQYF. The CDR3 DNA reads TGTGCCAGCAGGATACGACAGGGCCGGGAGACCCAGTACTTC.

This clone was seen once. V usage is TRBV24-1 and J usage is TRBJ2-3, with 11 bases matching TRBD1. Germline V lookup: CDR1 KGHDR, CDR2 SFDVKD. The junction had 5 bases not matched to a gene; V was cut back by 9 bases and J by 7 bases. CDR3 length: 13 residues. The CDR3 DNA is TGTGCCACCGCCGGGACAGGGGGAAATACGCAGTATTTT. Translation: CATAGTGGNTQYF.

There are a few counts of this clone. The chain joins TRBV10-3 to TRBJ2-2; TRBD2 agrees at 7 bases. Trimming took 0 bases from V and 4 from J; bases not matched to a gene: 5. Germline V CDR1 and CDR2: ENHRY, SYGVKD. The CDR3 loop spans 16 amino acids. CDR3 in DNA: TGTGCCATCAGTGAGTCGAAGGGCGGGGGCACCGGGGAGCTGTTTTTT. Protein sequence: CAISESKGGGTGELFF.

This chain uses TRBV7-8 with TRBJ2-3, with 11 positions matching TRBD2. Germline CDR1 and CDR2: SGHVS and FQNEAQ. The CDR3 length is 17 residues. Trimming removed 4 bases from V and 5 bases from J; junction bases left unmatched: 11. CDR3 region: CASSSRTSGFQGDTQYF. CDR3 DNA sequence: TGTGCCAGCAGCTCGCGGACTAGCGGGTTCCAGGGAGATACGCAGTATTTT.

V usage is TRBV16 and J usage is TRBJ1-5; 8 nucleotides match TRBD1. V lost 2 bases to trimming and J lost 7 bases; unmatched junction nucleotides: 7. CDR1 and CDR2 (germline): KGHSY, FQNENV. CDR3 size: 15 residues. The chain's CDR3 is CASSQEQGVGQPQHF. As DNA, the CDR3 is TGTGCCAGCAGCCAAGAACAGGGGGTTGGGCAGCCCCAGCATTTT.

The rearrangement links TRBV10-2 to TRBJ2-3; 7 bases are shared with TRBD2. This CDR3 contains 15 residues. Germline CDR1 WSHSY, CDR2 SAAADI. The ends lost 4 bases at V and 2 bases at J; junction bases unmatched: 6. In nucleotides, the CDR3 is TGCGCCAGCAGTGGTACGGGGGGTTACACAGATACGCAGTATTTT. This sequence encodes CASSGTGGYTDTQYF.

This chain uses TRBV5-6 with TRBJ1-1; D ambiguous. The CDR3 runs 14 residues. Germline assignment: CDR1 SGHDT and CDR2 YYEEEE. V lost 0 bases and J lost 4, with 10 bases in between. In DNA, the CDR3 is TGTGCCAGCAGCTTGGGTCGTGGAGTCACTGAAGCTTTCTTT. Amino acid sequence: CASSLGRGVTEAFF.

This sequence joins TRBV29-1 and TRBJ2-7; 7 positions match TRBD1. CDR3 length: 12 amino acids. V shed 4 bases, J shed 3 bases, and the junction held 3 bases outside the gene matches. From germline, CDR1 is SQVTM and CDR2 ANQGSEA. CDR3 amino acids: CSVGDSYYEQYF. DNA for the CDR3: TGCAGCGTTGGGGACAGCTACTACGAGCAGTACTTC.

The V gene is TRBV5-1, the J gene TRBJ2-5; maybe TRBD2 (7 bases). The CDR3 sequence is 14 residues long. Trimming shortened V by 0 bases and J by 6 bases, and 12 bases separated the two germline ends. Germline CDR1 reads SGHRS; CDR2 reads YFSETQ. CDR3 residues: CASSLGGGTKTQYF. CDR3 bases: TGCGCCAGCAGCTTGGGGGGGGGCACGAAGACCCAGTACTTC.

V gene TRBV18 combines with J gene TRBJ2-5; no clear D gene. Trimming removed 2 bases at V and 3 bases at J, with 10 bases between. This CDR3 spans 14 amino acids. Per the germline V gene, CDR1 is KGHSH and CDR2 is LQKENI. In nucleotides, the CDR3 is TGTGCCAGCTCACCAGGTTGGTCGGAAGAGACCCAGTACTTC. Translation gives CASSPGWSEETQYF.

The CDR3 DNA reads as TGTGCCAGCAGTGACGGGGGGGATACGCAGTATTTT. Translated, it gives CASSDGGDTQYF. The gene calls are TRBV6-1 and TRBJ2-3; 7 bases agree with TRBD2. V lost 3 bases, J lost 6 bases, and 0 bases stayed unmatched. CDR1 and CDR2 (germline): MNHNS, SASEGT. The CDR3 sequence is 12 residues long.

The V gene is TRBV5-6, the J gene TRBJ2-1; 10 bases are a match to TRBD2. CDR1 and CDR2 (germline): SGHDT, YYEEEE. The CDR3 sequence is 15 residues long. The J segment lost 4 bases and the V segment lost 4 bases, leaving 5 bases of the junction unmatched. Here the CDR3 reads CASSLTSGEYNEQFF. CDR3 nucleotides: TGTGCCAGCAGCCTCACTAGCGGGGAGTACAATGAGCAGTTCTTC. The variable domain in full, with the rest retrieved from reference TRBV5-6 and TRBJ2-1, is DAGVTQSPTHLIKTRGQQVTLRCSPKSGHDTVSWYQQALGQGPQFIFQYYEEEERQRGNFPDRFSGHQFPNYSSELNVNALLLGDSALYLCASSLTSGEYNEQFFGPGTRLTVL.

In regard to this clone: One junction end disagrees with the germline gene, perhaps due to a read error. Other DNA sequences within the sample encode an identical CDR3. The chain employs TRBV12-3 or TRBV12-4 and TRBJ1-2; 7 bases align to TRBD1. The CDR3 contains 13 residues. CDR3 nucleotide sequence: TGCGCCAGCAGTTTGGGGACAGTCAATGGCTACACCTTC. Protein sequence: CASSLGTVNGYTF.

The chain recombines TRBV3-1 (or the pseudogene TRBV3-2) with TRBJ1-2, with 8 bases matching TRBD1. The CDR3 runs 14 residues. Germline V CDR1 and CDR2: LGHDT, YNNKEL (reference sequence). With 0 bases clipped from V and 8 bases from J, the junction kept 5 bases outside the gene matches. CDR3 sequence: CASSQEGAGGGYTF. In DNA, the CDR3 is TGTGCCAGCAGCCAAGAAGGCGCAGGGGGCGGCTACACCTTC.

The chain recombines TRBV2 with TRBJ2-1; 7 bases fit TRBD2. Trimming took 7 bases from V and 9 from J; bases not matched to a gene: 15. The CDR3 totals 15 residues. Germline CDR1 reads SNHLY; CDR2 reads FYNNEI. This CDR3 reads CASMTREILYGEQFF. CDR3 bases: TGTGCCAGCATGACGCGGGAGATCCTTTACGGTGAGCAGTTCTTC.

The J gene is TRBJ2-5, the V gene TRBV29-1, with D possibly being TRBD2 (6 bases). The CDR3 consists of 13 residues. Trimming took 6 bases from V and 2 from J, leaving 13 bases between them. The V gene's germline CDR1 is SQVTM and CDR2 ANQGSEA. This CDR3 reads CSVGGPDQETQYF. In DNA form, the CDR3 reads TGCAGCGTGGGGGGTCCGGATCAAGAGACCCAGTACTTC.

The rearrangement uses TRBV29-1 and TRBJ1-5; 12 bases map to TRBD1. The CDR3 has 15 residues. V was pared by 4 bases and J by 2 bases, with 3 bases of the junction left unmatched. Germline CDR1 reads SQVTM; CDR2 reads ANQGSEA. The CDR3 nucleotides are TGCAGCGTTGGCGGGACAGGGGGCGGCAATCAGCCCCAGCATTTT. Residues: CSVGGTGGGNQPQHF.

The chain recombines TRBV29-1 with TRBJ2-3; D uncertain. The CDR3 consists of 13 residues. Germline CDR1 is SQVTM and CDR2 is ANQGSEA. V lost 4 bases and J 6 bases, leaving 14 bases between the germline ends. The CDR3 spells CSVGGARFDTQYF. The CDR3 DNA reads TGCAGCGTTGGTGGCGCTAGATTCGATACGCAGTATTTT.

This clone was recorded only once. The rearrangement uses TRBV7-9 and TRBJ2-2, with unresolved D. Trimming removed 11 bases from V and 5 bases from J, with 9 bases in between. The germline V gene has CDR1 SEHNR and CDR2 FQNEAQ (reference sequence). This CDR3 contains 11 residues. In DNA form, the CDR3 reads TGTGCCCTATTACGGACCGGGGAGCTGTTTTTT. This translates into CALLRTGELFF. The whole variable domain, remainder taken from reference TRBV7-9 and TRBJ2-2, is DTGVSQNPRHKITKRGQNVTFRCDPISEHNRLYWYRQTLGQGPEFLTYFQNEAQLEKSRLLSDRFSAERPKGSFSTLEIQRTEQGDSAMYLCALLRTGELFFGEGSRLTVL.

This chain connects TRBV7-2 to TRBJ2-1; 9 nucleotides agree with TRBD1. J lost 7 bases, V lost 5 bases, and 6 bases had no gene match. This CDR3 region has 14 residues. Germline values: CDR1 SGHTA, CDR2 FQGNSA. The CDR3, as DNA: TGTGCCAGCAGCGCGGACAGGGGCCTTAATGAGCAGTTCTTC. Translated, it gives CASSADRGLNEQFF.

The gene calls are TRBV2 and TRBJ1-2; D possibly corresponds to TRBD1 (6 bases). Germline values: CDR1 SNHLY, CDR2 FYNNEI. CDR3 size: 13 residues. The ends were cut back, 7 bases at V and 2 bases at J, with 11 bases in the middle. The CDR3 region is CASKDRMNYGYTF. CDR3 DNA: TGTGCCAGCAAAGACAGGATGAACTATGGCTACACCTTC.

Only one count was recorded for this clone. Other DNA variants within this sample encode the same CDR3. V and J are TRBV3-1 (or the pseudogene TRBV3-2) and TRBJ2-3, with D unresolved. V lost 1 base to trimming and J lost 2 bases, with 4 bases between them. CDR1 LGHDT and CDR2 YNNKEL come from the germline V gene (reference sequence). The CDR3 runs 13 residues. This CDR3 reads CASSQALTDTQYF. The CDR3 nucleotides read TGTGCCAGCAGCCAAGCCCTCACAGATACGCAGTATTTT.

Only a few counts were recorded for this clone. The gene calls are TRBV5-1 and TRBJ2-7, with D possibly matching TRBD2 (6 bases). The ends were cut back, 6 bases at V and 2 bases at J, with 18 bases in the middle. Germline loops: CDR1 SGHRS, CDR2 YFSETQ. CDR3 length: 15 amino acids. CDR3 sequence: CASMEEAGTAYEQYF. As DNA, the CDR3 is TGCGCCAGCATGGAAGAGGCGGGAACGGCCTACGAGCAGTACTTC.

The J gene is TRBJ2-3, the V gene TRBV5-6; 7 nucleotides match TRBD1. V was pared by 0 bases and J by 1 base, with 8 bases of the junction left unmatched. Germline loops: CDR1 SGHDT, CDR2 YYEEEE. The CDR3 is 17 amino acids. This CDR3 reads CASSLGTGLLGTDTQYF. In nucleotides, the CDR3 is TGTGCCAGCAGCTTGGGGACAGGACTTCTCGGCACAGATACGCAGTATTTT.

This sequence joins TRBV9 and TRBJ1-6; 7 bases line up with TRBD1. The CDR3 runs 19 residues. The V segment lost 4 bases and the J segment 7 bases; nucleotides outside the gene matches: 20. The germline gives CDR1 SGDLS, CDR2 YYNGEE. CDR3: CASSPKGSGGYSGNSPLHF. The CDR3, as DNA: TGTGCCAGCAGCCCCAAAGGTTCAGGGGGATATTCGGGAAATTCACCCCTCCACTTT.

V and J are TRBV20-1 and TRBJ2-2, with TRBD1 as a possible D gene (6 bases). V dropped 3 bases and J dropped 4 bases, with 12 bases sitting between them. This CDR3 has 14 amino acids. CDR1 and CDR2 (germline): DFQATT, SNEGSKA (reference sequence). The CDR3 loop is CSASTWGPTGELFF. The CDR3 nucleotides read TGCAGTGCTAGTACCTGGGGGCCCACCGGGGAGCTGTTTTTT.